This TCR beta chain was sequenced in a study of blood T cells in healthy people across ages. Study results and limitations: Diversity estimates drawn from one million T cells were deemed underestimates. Whereas aged donors had fewer naive CD4+ cells, long-lived donors had more of them and higher diversity.

As concerns this clonotype: Its antigen is unidentified.

Germline-derived CDR1 and CDR2 are SGHTA and FQGTGA. This CDR3 region has 14 residues. V lost 5 bases and J lost 6; bases outside the gene matches: 6. A second PCR, run for about 6 to 11 cycles, used a sample-barcoded 5' primer plus a J-beta primer mix. Each CDR3 protein gets one entry after TCRdb re-called the 5' RACE reads with MiXCR. The table shows about a million distinct CDR3 sequences, with roughly 50% occurring only once. This rearrangement joins TRBV7-3 to TRBJ2-2; the match to TRBD2 covers 7 bases. This clonotype originated in a man aged 25 to 45 in good health. Sequencing was done on a sample of blood. CDR3 DNA: TGTGCCAGCAGCACATCAGGGAGGGCCGGGGAGCTGTTTTTT. It yields the protein CASSTSGRAGELFF.